This entry is about one T cell receptor (beta chain). The data belong to a study of blood T cell repertoires in COVID-19. Background on the study: Collection of acute and convalescent COVID-19 samples took place in the United States, Italy and Spain. PBMCs, B-cell-depleted T cells, or T cells were the source of the cDNA or gDNA that made up the material.

Per the original data handling: Amplification with reference gene primers provided the estimates of nucleated cell counts. Some clones are missing from TCRdb's copy, which holds only in-frame ones; the method was immunoSEQ multiplex PCR. V, J and clone size are those of that table, while D and trimming were read from the DNA. Here the sample spans roughly 33,000 clones, approximately 81% being singletons. The germline CDR1 and CDR2 sequences are SGHNT and YYREEE (reference sequence). The CDR3 totals 14 residues. V lost 4 bases, J lost 4 bases, and 4 bases stayed unmatched. What was sequenced was peripheral blood. The sequence was collected from a human donor with acute or convalescent COVID-19. The donor label of this sample is uncertain. The chain employs TRBV5-4 and TRBJ2-1; 8 positions match TRBD1. CDR3 residues: CASSPGQGYNEQFF. In nucleotides, the CDR3 is TGTGCCAGCAGCCCAGGACAGGGTTACAATGAGCAGTTCTTC.